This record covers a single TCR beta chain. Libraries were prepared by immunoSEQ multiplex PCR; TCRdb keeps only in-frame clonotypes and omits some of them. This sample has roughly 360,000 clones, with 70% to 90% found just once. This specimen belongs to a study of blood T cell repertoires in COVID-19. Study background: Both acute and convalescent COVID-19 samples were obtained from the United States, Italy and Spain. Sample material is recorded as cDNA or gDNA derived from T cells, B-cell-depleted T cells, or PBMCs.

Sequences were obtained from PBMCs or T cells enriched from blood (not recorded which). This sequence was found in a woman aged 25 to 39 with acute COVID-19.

CDR3 in DNA: TGTGCCAGCAGCCTGGGGACAGGGGAATACGAGCAGTACTTC. Amino acid sequence: CASSLGTGEYEQYF. The chain joins TRBV6-5 to TRBJ2-7, with TRBD1 matching over 10 bases. Unmatched junction bases numbered 6, after V lost 6 bases and J lost 4 bases. CDR3 length: 14 amino acids. Germline assignment: CDR1 MNHEY and CDR2 SVGAGI.